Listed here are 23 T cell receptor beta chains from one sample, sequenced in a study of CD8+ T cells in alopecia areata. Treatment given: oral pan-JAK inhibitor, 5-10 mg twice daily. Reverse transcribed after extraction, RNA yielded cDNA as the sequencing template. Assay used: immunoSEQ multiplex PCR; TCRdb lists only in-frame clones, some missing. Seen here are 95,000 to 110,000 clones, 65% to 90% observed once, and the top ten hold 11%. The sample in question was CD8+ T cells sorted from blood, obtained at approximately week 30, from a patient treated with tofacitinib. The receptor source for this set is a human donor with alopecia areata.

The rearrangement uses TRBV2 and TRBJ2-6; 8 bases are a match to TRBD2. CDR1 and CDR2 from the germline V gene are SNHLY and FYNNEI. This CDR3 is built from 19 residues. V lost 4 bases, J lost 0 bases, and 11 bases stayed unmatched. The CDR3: CASSGSSGGVYSGANVLTF. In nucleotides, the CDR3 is TGTGCCAGCAGTGGGTCCAGCGGGGGAGTCTACTCTGGGGCCAACGTCCTGACTTTC.

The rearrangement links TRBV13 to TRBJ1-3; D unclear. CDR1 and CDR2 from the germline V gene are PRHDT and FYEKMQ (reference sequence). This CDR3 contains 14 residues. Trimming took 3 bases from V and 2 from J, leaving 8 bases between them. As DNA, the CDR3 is TGTGCCAGCAGCTTTGGAACTCCTGGAAACACCATATATTTT. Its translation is CASSFGTPGNTIYF.

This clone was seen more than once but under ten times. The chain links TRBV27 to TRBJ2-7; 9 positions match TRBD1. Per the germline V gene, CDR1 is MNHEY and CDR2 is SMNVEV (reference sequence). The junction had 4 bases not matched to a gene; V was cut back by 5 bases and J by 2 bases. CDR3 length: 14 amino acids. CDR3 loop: CASSNRQGAYEQYF. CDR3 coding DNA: TGTGCCAGCAGTAACCGACAGGGGGCCTACGAGCAGTACTTC.

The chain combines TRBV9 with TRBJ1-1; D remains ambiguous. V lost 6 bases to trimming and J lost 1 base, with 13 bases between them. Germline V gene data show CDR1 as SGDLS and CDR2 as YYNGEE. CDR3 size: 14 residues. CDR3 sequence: CASINVIGNTEAFF. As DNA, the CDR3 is TGTGCCAGCATCAACGTGATAGGGAACACTGAAGCTTTCTTT.

DNA of the CDR3: TGTGCCAGCAGCCGAGACGGCGGGCAGTTCTTC. This gives the protein CASSRDGGQFF. This chain connects TRBV7-9 to TRBJ2-1; D is ambiguous. The V end lost 5 bases, the J end lost 12 bases, and 11 bases lay between the germline ends. Germline CDR1 and CDR2: SEHNR and FQNEAQ (reference sequence). This CDR3 has 11 residues.

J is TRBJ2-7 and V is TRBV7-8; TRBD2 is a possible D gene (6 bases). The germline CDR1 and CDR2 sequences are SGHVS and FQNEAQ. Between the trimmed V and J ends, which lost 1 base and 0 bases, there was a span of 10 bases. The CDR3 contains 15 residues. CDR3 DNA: TGTGCCAGCAGCTTAGGTACTAGCTTCTCCTACGAGCAGTACTTC. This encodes CASSLGTSFSYEQYF.

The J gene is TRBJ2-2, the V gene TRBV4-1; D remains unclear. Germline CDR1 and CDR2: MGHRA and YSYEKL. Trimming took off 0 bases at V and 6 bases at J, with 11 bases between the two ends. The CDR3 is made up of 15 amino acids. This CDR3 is CASSQEVSQAGELFF. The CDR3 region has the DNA TGCGCCAGCAGCCAAGAGGTCAGCCAGGCCGGGGAGCTGTTTTTT.

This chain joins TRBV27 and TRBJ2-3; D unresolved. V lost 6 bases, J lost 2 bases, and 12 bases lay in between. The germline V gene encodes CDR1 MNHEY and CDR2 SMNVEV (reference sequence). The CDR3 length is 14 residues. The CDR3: CASSLYKATDTQYF. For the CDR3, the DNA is TGTGCCAGCAGCCTATATAAGGCCACAGATACGCAGTATTTT.

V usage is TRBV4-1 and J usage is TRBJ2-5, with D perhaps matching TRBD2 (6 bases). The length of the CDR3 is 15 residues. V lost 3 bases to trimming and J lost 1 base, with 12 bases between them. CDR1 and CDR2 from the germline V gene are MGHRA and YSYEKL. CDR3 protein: CASSHRELAQETQYF. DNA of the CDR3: TGCGCCAGCAGCCATAGAGAACTAGCCCAAGAGACCCAGTACTTC.

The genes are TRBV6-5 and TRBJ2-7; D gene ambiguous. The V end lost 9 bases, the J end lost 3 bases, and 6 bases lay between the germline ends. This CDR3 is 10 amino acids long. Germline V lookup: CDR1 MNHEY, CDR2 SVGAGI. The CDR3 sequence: CARSGYEQYF. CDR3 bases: TGTGCCAGGTCGGGCTACGAGCAGTACTTC.

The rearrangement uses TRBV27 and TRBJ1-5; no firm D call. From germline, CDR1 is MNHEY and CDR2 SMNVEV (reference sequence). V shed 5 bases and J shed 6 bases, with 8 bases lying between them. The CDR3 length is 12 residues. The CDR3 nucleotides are TGTGCCAGCAGTCCCCCTGGTCAGCCCCAGCATTTT. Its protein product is CASSPPGQPQHF.

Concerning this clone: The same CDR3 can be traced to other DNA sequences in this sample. The CDR3 coding sequence is TGCGCCAGCAGCCAAGACCCGGGGCCCTACGAGCAGTACTTC. Amino acids: CASSQDPGPYEQYF. The chain recombines TRBV4-1 with TRBJ2-7, with D possibly being TRBD1 or TRBD2 (5 bases each). The CDR3 spans 14 residues. Germline values: CDR1 MGHRA, CDR2 YSYEKL. Trimming took 0 bases from V and 2 from J, leaving 8 bases between them.

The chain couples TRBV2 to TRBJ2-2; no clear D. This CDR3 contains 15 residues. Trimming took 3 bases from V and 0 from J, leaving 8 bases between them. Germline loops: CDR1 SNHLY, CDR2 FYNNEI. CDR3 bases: TGTGCCAGCAGTGATACGAGATCGAACACCGGGGAGCTGTTTTTT. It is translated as CASSDTRSNTGELFF. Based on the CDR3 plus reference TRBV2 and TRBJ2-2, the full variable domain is EPEVTQTPSHQVTQMGQEVILRCVPISNHLYFYWYRQILGQKVEFLVSFYNNEISEKSEIFDDQFSVERPDGSNFTLKIRSTKLEDSAMYFCASSDTRSNTGELFFGEGSRLTVL.

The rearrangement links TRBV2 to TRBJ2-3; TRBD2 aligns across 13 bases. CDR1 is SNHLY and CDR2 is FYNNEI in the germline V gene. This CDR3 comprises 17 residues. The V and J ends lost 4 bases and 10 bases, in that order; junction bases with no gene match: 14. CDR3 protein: CASSGVLAGGSLLAQYF. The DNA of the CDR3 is TGTGCCAGCAGTGGAGTACTAGCGGGGGGGAGTTTATTGGCGCAGTATTTT. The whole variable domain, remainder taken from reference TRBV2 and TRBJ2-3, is EPEVTQTPSHQVTQMGQEVILRCVPISNHLYFYWYRQILGQKVEFLVSFYNNEISEKSEIFDDQFSVERPDGSNFTLKIRSTKLEDSAMYFCASSGVLAGGSLLAQYFGPGTRLTVL.

CDR3 region: CSVVLGTGELFF. CDR3 sequence (DNA): TGCAGCGTTGTGCTGGGGACCGGGGAGCTGTTTTTT. The rearrangement links TRBV29-1 to TRBJ2-2; no firm D call. Germline V gene lookup returns CDR1 SQVTM and CDR2 ANQGSEA. The CDR3 contains 12 residues. V lost 4 bases, J lost 5 bases, and 8 bases lay in between.

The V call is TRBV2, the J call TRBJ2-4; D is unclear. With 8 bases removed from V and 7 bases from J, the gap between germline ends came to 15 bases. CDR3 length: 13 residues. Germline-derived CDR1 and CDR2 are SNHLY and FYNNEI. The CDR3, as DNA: TGTGCCAGCCTTGGCAGAATACTGAACATTCAGTACTTC. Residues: CASLGRILNIQYF.

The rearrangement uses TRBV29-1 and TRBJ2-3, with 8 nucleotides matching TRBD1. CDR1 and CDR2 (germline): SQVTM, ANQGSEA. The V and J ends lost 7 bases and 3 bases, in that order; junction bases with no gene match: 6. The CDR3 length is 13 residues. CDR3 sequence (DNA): TGCAGCGCCACAGGGGGGATAACAGATACGCAGTATTTT. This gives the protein CSATGGITDTQYF.

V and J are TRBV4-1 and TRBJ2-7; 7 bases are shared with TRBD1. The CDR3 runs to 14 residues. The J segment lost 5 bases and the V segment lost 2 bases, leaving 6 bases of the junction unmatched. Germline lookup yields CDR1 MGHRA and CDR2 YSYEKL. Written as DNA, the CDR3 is TGCGCCAGCAGCCAACTGACAGGGTTCCACGAGCAGTACTTC. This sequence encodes CASSQLTGFHEQYF.

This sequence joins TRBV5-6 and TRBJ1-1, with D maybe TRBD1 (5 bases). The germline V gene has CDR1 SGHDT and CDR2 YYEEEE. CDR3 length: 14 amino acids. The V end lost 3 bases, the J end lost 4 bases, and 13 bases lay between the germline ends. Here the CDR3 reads CASSSAIDSTEAFF. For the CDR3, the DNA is TGTGCCAGCAGCTCGGCCATAGACAGCACTGAAGCTTTCTTT.

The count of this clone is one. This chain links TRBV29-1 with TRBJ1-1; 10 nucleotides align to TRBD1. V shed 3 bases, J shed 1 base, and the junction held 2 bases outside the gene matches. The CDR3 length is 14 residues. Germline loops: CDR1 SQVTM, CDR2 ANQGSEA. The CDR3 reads CSVDGDRGNTEAFF. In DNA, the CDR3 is TGCAGCGTTGATGGGGACAGGGGGAACACTGAAGCTTTCTTT.

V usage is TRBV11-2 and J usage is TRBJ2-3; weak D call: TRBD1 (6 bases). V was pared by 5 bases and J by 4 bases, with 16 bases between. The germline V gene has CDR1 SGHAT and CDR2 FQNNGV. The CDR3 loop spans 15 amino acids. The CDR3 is CASSRYQGSPDTQYF. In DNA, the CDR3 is TGTGCCAGCAGCCGATATCAGGGGTCCCCAGATACGCAGTATTTT. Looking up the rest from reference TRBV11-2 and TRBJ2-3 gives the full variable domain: EAGVAQSPRYKIIEKRQSVAFWCNPISGHATLYWYQQILGQGPKLLIQFQNNGVVDDSQLPKDRFSAERLKGVDSTLKIQPAKLEDSAVYLCASSRYQGSPDTQYFGPGTRLTVL.

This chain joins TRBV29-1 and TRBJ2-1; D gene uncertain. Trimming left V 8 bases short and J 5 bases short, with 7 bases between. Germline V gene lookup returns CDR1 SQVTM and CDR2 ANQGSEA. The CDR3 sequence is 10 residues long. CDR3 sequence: CSPSDNEQFF. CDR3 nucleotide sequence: TGCAGCCCCTCGGACAATGAGCAGTTCTTC.

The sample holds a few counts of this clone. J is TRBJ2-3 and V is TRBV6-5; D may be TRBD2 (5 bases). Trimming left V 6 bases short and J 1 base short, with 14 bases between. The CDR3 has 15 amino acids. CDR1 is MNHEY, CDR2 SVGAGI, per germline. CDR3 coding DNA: TGTGCCAGCAGCTTATTCGCGGGCGGCACAGATACGCAGTATTTT. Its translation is CASSLFAGGTDTQYF.